The clone carrying this TCR beta chain was picked up a small number of times. J gave up 0 bases and V 4 bases, and 10 bases lay outside the gene matches. CDR1 MNHEY and CDR2 SVGAGI come from the germline V gene. The CDR3 has 19 residues. This sample was taken from a study of identical twins. TCRdb reprocessed the 5' RACE reads with MiXCR, giving one entry per CDR3 protein. The repertoire consists of about 660,000 distinct CDR3 sequences, with 8.6% occurring once and the leading ten covering approximately 0.96%. The same data also went into a second study, on yellow fever vaccine responses in identical twins.

The V call is TRBV6-5, the J call TRBJ2-2; 11 nucleotides align to TRBD1. Material for sequencing was PBMCs. The sequence was obtained from a woman between 18 and 29 years old in good health. The CDR3 loop is CASSSLRTGGVSNTGELFF. The DNA for the CDR3 is TGTGCCAGCAGTTCACTAAGGACAGGGGGCGTTTCGAACACCGGGGAGCTGTTTTTT.